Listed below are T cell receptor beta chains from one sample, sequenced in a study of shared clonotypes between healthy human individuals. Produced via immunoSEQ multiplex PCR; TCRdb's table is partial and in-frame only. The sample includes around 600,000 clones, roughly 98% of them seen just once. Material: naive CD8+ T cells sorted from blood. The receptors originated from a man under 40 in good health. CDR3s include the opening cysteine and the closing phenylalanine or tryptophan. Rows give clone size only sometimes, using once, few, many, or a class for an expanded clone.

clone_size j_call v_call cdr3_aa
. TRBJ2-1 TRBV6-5 CASSGKGYNEQFF
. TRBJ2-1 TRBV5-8 CASSGWTSGRTRISNEQFF
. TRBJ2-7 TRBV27 CASSSGLAGDEQYF
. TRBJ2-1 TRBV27 CASTSLGSYNEQFF
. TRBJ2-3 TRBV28 CASSFLVAVSTDTQYF
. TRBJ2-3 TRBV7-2 CASSLEGRASGGTDTQYF
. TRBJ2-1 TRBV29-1 CSHGTSGNNEQFF
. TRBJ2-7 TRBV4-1 CASGSWGLTDYEQYF
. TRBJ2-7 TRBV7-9 CASGRGAAYEQYF
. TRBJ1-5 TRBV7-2 CASSLVSGGDSNQPQHF
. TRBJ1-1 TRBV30 CAWSVQGTTEAFF
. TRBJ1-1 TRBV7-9 CASSLGRTEAFF
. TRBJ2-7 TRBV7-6 CASRPLAGSYEQYF
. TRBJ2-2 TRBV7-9 CASSFKGGELFF
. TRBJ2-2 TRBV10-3 CAISEWDIQLPGELFF
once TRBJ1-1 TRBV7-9 CASSSPLGGDTEAFF
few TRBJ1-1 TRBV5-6 CASSFWVQTEAFF
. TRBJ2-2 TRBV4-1 CASRPGAAGGTGELFF
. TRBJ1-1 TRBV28 CASSPPGDTEAFF
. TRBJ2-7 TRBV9 CASSAAQGPSYEQYF
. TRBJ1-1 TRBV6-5 CASSTTGMNTEAFF
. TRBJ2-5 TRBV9 CASSVEGYGARETQYF
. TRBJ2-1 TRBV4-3 CASSPGTRGVHEQFF
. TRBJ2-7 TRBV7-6 CASSPNPGQGSLGVYEQYF
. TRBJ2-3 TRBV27 CASSPGEDTQYF
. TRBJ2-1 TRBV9 CASSVVSPGLASHSYNEQFF
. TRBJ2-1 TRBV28 CASAGTSSYNEQFF
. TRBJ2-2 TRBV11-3 CASSPRQGTGELFF
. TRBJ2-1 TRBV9 CASSVRDNEQFF
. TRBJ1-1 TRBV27 CASSLGTGGNTEAFF
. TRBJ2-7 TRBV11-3 CASSLRGRHEQYF
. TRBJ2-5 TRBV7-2 CASSHPGLAGQETQYF
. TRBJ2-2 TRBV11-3 CASSLRTNTGELFF
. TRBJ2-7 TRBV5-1 CASSLGTYEQYF
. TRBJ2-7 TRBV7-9 CASSLRQTYEQYF
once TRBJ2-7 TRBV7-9 CASRPLGPSYEQYF
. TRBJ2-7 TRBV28 CASSLPKTGASYEQYF
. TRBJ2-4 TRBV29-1 CSVESVASPSRGNIQYF
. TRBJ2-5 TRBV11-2 CASSFRGLETQYF
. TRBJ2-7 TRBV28 CASSLFFGTDSYEQYF
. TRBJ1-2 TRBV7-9 CASSYPDRGLYGYTF
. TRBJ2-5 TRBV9 CASSPEALSWTETQYF
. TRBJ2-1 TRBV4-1 CASSHVGGNEQFF
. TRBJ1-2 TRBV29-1 CSMTGTEYGYTF
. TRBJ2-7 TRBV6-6 CASSLAGLAGDQGQYF
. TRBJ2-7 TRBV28 CASSPPGGYEQYF
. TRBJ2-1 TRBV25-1 CASSEFSEQFF
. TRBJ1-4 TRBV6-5 CASSPTGGANEKLFF
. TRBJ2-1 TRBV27 CASSSGTVSYNEQFF
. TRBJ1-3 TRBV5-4 CASSSTGTGNTIYF